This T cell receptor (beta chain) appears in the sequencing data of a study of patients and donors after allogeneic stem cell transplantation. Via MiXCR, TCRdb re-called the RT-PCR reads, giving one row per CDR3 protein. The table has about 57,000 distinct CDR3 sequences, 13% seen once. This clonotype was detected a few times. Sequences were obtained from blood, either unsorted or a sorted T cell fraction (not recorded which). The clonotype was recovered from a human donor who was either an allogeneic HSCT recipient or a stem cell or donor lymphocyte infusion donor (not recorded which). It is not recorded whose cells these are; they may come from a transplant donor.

The CDR3 region is CASRRQGYEQYF. The CDR3 DNA sequence: TGTGCCAGCAGACGACAGGGCTACGAGCAGTACTTC. The chain employs TRBV12-3 or TRBV12-4 and TRBJ2-7, with 7 bases fitting TRBD1. Losses at the gene ends were 6 bases for V and 3 bases for J; bases not matched to a gene: 2. The CDR3 contains 12 residues.